This T cell receptor (beta chain) originates from a study of CD8+CD57+ T cells in acquired aplastic anemia. Findings and limits, study-wide: For CD8+ Simpson's diversity, patients and controls showed no significant difference.

This clonotype was counted ten times or more. Its antigen is unknown. V shed 5 bases and J 4 bases; nucleotides not matched to a gene: 8. Looked up from germline, CDR1 is SEHNR and CDR2 is FQNEAQ (reference sequence). This CDR3 has 15 amino acids. Genomic DNA constituted the template upon which TCR beta VDJ and CDR3 profiling was performed. TCRdb redid the calling of the reads with MiXCR, one entry per CDR3 protein. This repertoire shows tens of thousands of distinct CDR3 sequences, over 35% found once; its top ten account for over 50%. The J gene is TRBJ1-1, the V gene TRBV7-9; 9 nucleotides line up with TRBD1. The sequenced sample was sorted CD4+, CD8+, or CD8+CD57+ T cells (not recorded which) from PBMCs. The sequence derives from a human donor in good health, serving as a control. The CDR3 region has the DNA TGTGCCAGCAGCCAAGGGACAGGGATTGGCACTGAAGCTTTCTTT. This encodes CASSQGTGIGTEAFF.